These 3 T cell receptor beta chains originate from one sample sequenced in a study of human T cells and chemical hapten exposure. Time point here: patch test 2, 6 weeks after DPC sensitization. Specified treatment: therapeutic diphenylcyclopropenone sensitization with weekly scalp DPC. Via MiXCR, TCRdb re-called the RACE reads, giving one row per CDR3 protein. There are 100,000 or so distinct CDR3 sequences in the sample; approximately 8.6% occur only once, and 2% to 2.5% lies in the top ten. Specimen: whole blood, collected in connection with sensitization to the hapten diphenylcyclopropenone (DPC). These receptors were taken from a middle-aged woman with alopecia areata. Some clones in this sample may be carry-over from other donors' samples.

This clonotype was observed many times. The genes are TRBV7-2 and TRBJ1-3; D ambiguous. The CDR3 totals 14 residues. V was shortened by 5 bases and J by 0 bases, with 8 bases between the two germline ends. The germline V gene encodes CDR1 SGHTA and CDR2 FQGNSA. The chain's CDR3 is CASSLGASGNTIYF. CDR3 DNA sequence: TGTGCCAGCAGCCTTGGTGCCTCTGGAAACACCATATATTTT.

This sequence joins TRBV7-9 and TRBJ1-1; D is possibly TRBD1 (6 bases). The length of the CDR3 is 16 residues. Germline CDR1 and CDR2: SEHNR and FQNEAQ (reference sequence). V lost 1 base, J lost 4 bases, and 16 bases lay in between. The chain's CDR3 is CASSLGSTGSSTEAFF. Written as DNA, the CDR3 is TGTGCCAGCAGCTTAGGTAGTACAGGGTCGTCCACTGAAGCTTTCTTT.

This clonotype has a count of ten or more. V and J are TRBV28 and TRBJ2-5; 11 nucleotides match TRBD1. V was clipped by 4 bases and J by 6 bases; unmatched bases: 16. Germline CDR1 is MDHEN and CDR2 is SYDVKM. The CDR3 length is 18 residues. DNA of the CDR3: TGTGCCAGCAGTTCAAGTAGACCGCCGGGACAGGGGGTGAAGACCCAGTACTTC. Translating it yields CASSSSRPPGQGVKTQYF.